This is a list of T cell receptor beta chains from one sample in a study of read filtering for tumor transcriptome and immune sequencing. TCRdb itself ran the reads through MiXCR, one entry per CDR3 protein. The sample holds 100,000 to 150,000 distinct CDR3 sequences, 10% to 15% seen once. Material: a population of CD138-negative cells sorted from bone marrow. The receptors were sampled from a donor aged 40 or older with multiple myeloma. CDR3s include the opening cysteine and the closing phenylalanine or tryptophan. D genes are given only for firm matches. For some rows the clone size is stated as once, few or many, or as a class when expanded; others skip it.

>TRBV20-1|15|TRBJ2-1|few|.
CSARPETGRYNERFF
TGCAGTGCTAGACCCGAGACAGGGAGGTACAATGAGCGGTTCTTC
>TRBV27|15|TRBJ2-1|many|.
CASSSSLVLLNEQFF
TGTGCCAGCAGTTCGTCTTTAGTACTACTCAATGAGCAGTTCTTC
>TRBV10-3|15|TRBJ2-3|many|TRBD2
CAISERREGPDTQYF
TGTGCCATCAGTGAGCGGCGGGAGGGCCCAGATACGCAGTATTTT
>TRBV20-1|12|TRBJ2-5|many|TRBD1
CSANYRGETQYF
TGCAGTGCCAACTACAGGGGAGAGACCCAGTACTTC
>TRBV4-1|18|TRBJ2-5|.|TRBD2
CASSQERVSGGAQETQYF
TGCGCCAGCAGCCAAGAACGTGTAAGCGGGGGGGCTCAAGAGACCCAGTACTTC
>TRBV28|13|TRBJ1-5|few|.
CASSSYRNQPQHF
TGTGCCAGCAGTTCATACCGCAATCAGCCCCAGCATTTT
>TRBV19|14|TRBJ2-5|many|.
CASNMAGPGETQYF
TGTGCCAGTAATATGGCAGGACCCGGGGAGACCCAGTACTTC
>TRBV7-9|12|TRBJ2-7|many|.
CASSPTDYEQYF
TGTGCCAGCAGCCCGACGGACTACGAGCAGTACTTC
>TRBV24-1|19|TRBJ2-6|many|TRBD1
CATSDPTGTGPTGANVLTF
TGTGCCACCAGTGACCCCACCGGGACAGGCCCCACCGGGGCCAACGTCCTGACTTTC
>TRBV4-2|14|TRBJ2-3|many|TRBD2
CASSRTSRTDTQYF
TGTGCCAGCAGCCGGACTAGTCGCACAGATACGCAGTATTTT
>TRBV7-2|15|TRBJ2-7|many|TRBD2
CASRRGLAELYEQYF
TGTGCCAGCAGACGAGGACTAGCGGAGCTCTACGAGCAGTACTTC
>TRBV20-1|15|TRBJ2-1|many|.
CSAMRGAGRDNEQFF
TGCAGTGCTATGAGAGGGGCGGGGCGAGACAATGAGCAGTTCTTC
>TRBV18|15|TRBJ2-1|many|.
CASSPRAGKEDEQFF
TGTGCCAGCTCACCAAGGGCAGGTAAGGAAGATGAGCAGTTCTTC
>TRBV9|14|TRBJ2-2|many|.
CASSVALGTGELFF
TGTGCCAGCAGCGTAGCTCTAGGAACCGGGGAGCTGTTTTTT
>TRBV5-1|14|TRBJ1-4|many|.
CASSLGGTNEKLFF
TGCGCCAGCAGCTTGGGGGGGACCAATGAAAAACTGTTTTTT
>TRBV5-1|15|TRBJ2-5|few|TRBD1
CASSGQGTDQETQYF
TGCGCCAGCAGCGGACAGGGTACTGATCAGGAGACCCAGTACTTC
>TRBV18|13|TRBJ2-1|.|.
CASSPLETNEQFF
TGCGCCAGCTCACCCCTGGAGACAAATGAGCAGTTCTTC
>TRBV18|15|TRBJ2-5|few|.
CASSPGSMEGETQYF
TGTGCCAGCTCACCAGGTTCAATGGAGGGAGAGACCCAGTACTTC
>TRBV5-6|15|TRBJ2-1|many|.
CASSLGWADYNEQFF
TGTGCCAGCAGCTTGGGGTGGGCGGACTACAATGAGCAGTTCTTC
>TRBV20-1|14|TRBJ2-7|few|TRBD2
CSAPGLAGIYEQYF
TGCAGTGCGCCGGGACTAGCGGGGATATACGAGCAGTACTTC
>TRBV29-1|13|TRBJ2-5|few|.
CSVVPGAQETQYF
TGCAGCGTTGTCCCCGGGGCACAAGAGACCCAGTACTTC
>TRBV20-1|15|TRBJ1-2|many|TRBD1
CSARETGTGVFGYTF
TGCAGTGCTAGAGAAACCGGGACAGGGGTCTTCGGCTACACCTTC
>TRBV7-6|15|TRBJ2-2|few|.
CASSLAPRDTGELFF
TGTGCCAGCAGCTTAGCGCCGCGCGACACCGGGGAGCTGTTTTTT
>TRBV28|15|TRBJ1-2|many|.
CASSSRQPSGYGYTF
TGTGCCAGCAGTTCTCGACAGCCAAGTGGCTATGGCTACACCTTC
>TRBV6-5|15|TRBJ2-5|.|.
CASRAPGGGPAAQYF
TGTGCCAGCAGGGCCCCGGGGGGCGGTCCGGCGGCCCAGTACTTC
>TRBV20-1|18|TRBJ2-3|many|TRBD2
CSARDEGGGVMGTDTQYF
TGCAGTGCTAGAGATGAGGGCGGGGGGGTGATGGGAACAGATACGCAGTATTTT
>TRBV5-1|16|TRBJ2-1|many|TRBD2
CASTPASGRVDNEQFF
TGCGCCAGCACCCCGGCTAGCGGGAGGGTCGACAATGAGCAGTTCTTC
>TRBV5-1|15|TRBJ1-2|many|TRBD1
CASSLGQGPGYGYTF
TGCGCCAGCAGCTTAGGACAGGGACCAGGCTATGGCTACACCTTC
>TRBV3-1|14|TRBJ2-1|many|TRBD2
CASSRGAGYNEQFF
TGTGCCAGCTCGCGGGGGGCAGGATACAATGAGCAGTTCTTC
>TRBV7-2|13|TRBJ1-5|.|.
CASSPLSNQPQHF
TGTGCCAGCAGCCCCCTTAGCAATCAGCCCCAGCATTTT